This T cell receptor (beta chain) was sequenced during a study of control samples from healthy donors and cancer patients. Profiling relied on immunoSEQ multiplex PCR, and the TCRdb table lists in-frame clones only, not all of them. The repertoire consists of 150,000 or so clones, with approximately 93% occurring once and the leading ten covering roughly 2.3%. After removal of 6 bases from V and 11 bases from J, the junction contained 15 bases not matched to a gene. The germline gives CDR1 LNHDA, CDR2 SQIVND (reference sequence). The CDR3 spans 14 residues. This chain joins TRBV19 and TRBJ1-1; 7 bases match TRBD1. Sequenced input: blood. The TCR was taken from a man between 45 and 60 years old in good health. CDR3 amino acids: CASRYRGEAGAAFF. CDR3 DNA: TGTGCCAGTAGATACAGGGGTGAGGCTGGGGCGGCTTTCTTT. Full variable domain (remainder filled in from reference TRBV19 and TRBJ1-1): DGGITQSPKYLFRKEGQNVTLSCEQNLNHDAMYWYRQDPGQGLRLIYYSQIVNDFQKGDIAEGYSVSREKKESFPLTVTSAQKNPTAFYLCASRYRGEAGAAFFGQGTRLTVV.